A selection of T cell receptor beta chains follows, all from one sample in a study of blood T cells in healthy people across ages. One entry per CDR3 protein results from TCRdb running MiXCR on the 5' RACE reads. The data show about 800,000 distinct CDR3 sequences, 55% to 70% seen once. The sequenced material came from blood. These receptors originate from a man aged 25 to 40 in good health. Both conserved end residues are part of each CDR3. Fields, in order: J gene, D gene, V gene, clone size, CDR3 DNA, CDR3 protein. A D gene is named only where the DNA matches it firmly. Clone size is not always given. Where it is, it says once, few, many or a class for expanded clones.

J: TRBJ1-2; D: NA; V: TRBV12-3/TRBV12-4; size: NA; DNA: TGTGCCAGCACACTGATGGGTGAGGGTGGCTACACCTTC; CDR3: CASTLMGEGGYTF
J: TRBJ1-2; D: NA; V: TRBV20-1; size: NA; DNA: TGCAGGGCGGGGGGGGGAACTAACTATGGCTACACCTTC; CDR3: CRAGGGTNYGYTF
J: TRBJ2-1; D: NA; V: TRBV7-2; size: once; DNA: TGTGCCAGCACGAAGGTACCCAATGAGCAGTTCTTC; CDR3: CASTKVPNEQFF
J: TRBJ2-1; D: TRBD2; V: TRBV4-2; size: NA; DNA: TGTGCCAGCAGCCAATCAATAGCGGGGGGCCCTAATGAGCAGTTCTTC; CDR3: CASSQSIAGGPNEQFF
J: TRBJ2-1; D: TRBD2; V: TRBV20-1; size: once; DNA: TGCAGTGCTAGAGATCTGGCTAGCGGGAGTCTTGAGCAGTTCTTC; CDR3: CSARDLASGSLEQFF
J: TRBJ2-7; D: NA; V: TRBV9; size: NA; DNA: TGTGCCAGCAGCGTAGCGGCACTTGGGGAGACAGGATCCTACGAGCAGTACTTC; CDR3: CASSVAALGETGSYEQYF
J: TRBJ1-1; D: NA; V: TRBV10-3; size: NA; DNA: TGTGCCATCAGTGGTGGATATAACACTGAAGCTTTCTTT; CDR3: CAISGGYNTEAFF
J: TRBJ2-6; D: NA; V: TRBV7-9; size: NA; DNA: TGTGCCAGCGCGCGAGGCAGGGCGAACTCTGGGGCCAACGTCCTGACTTTC; CDR3: CASARGRANSGANVLTF
J: TRBJ1-4; D: NA; V: TRBV29-1; size: NA; DNA: TGCAGCGTCCAAGGGGGGGAGACTAATGAAAAACTGTTTTTT; CDR3: CSVQGGETNEKLFF
J: TRBJ2-7; D: NA; V: TRBV7-9; size: few; DNA: TGTGCCAGCAGCTTGGGACCAGGCGGTCGGAATGAGCAGTACTTC; CDR3: CASSLGPGGRNEQYF
J: TRBJ2-7; D: NA; V: TRBV29-1; size: NA; DNA: TGCAGCGTTGAAAGGAGGGGGGAGCAGTACTTC; CDR3: CSVERRGEQYF
J: TRBJ1-2; D: NA; V: TRBV2; size: NA; DNA: TGTGCCAGCAGTGGGGACCAGCTTCATGGCTACACCTTC; CDR3: CASSGDQLHGYTF
J: TRBJ2-6; D: NA; V: TRBV10-1; size: NA; DNA: TGCGCCAGCAGTGATGACTCTGGGGCCAACGTCCTGACTTTC; CDR3: CASSDDSGANVLTF
J: TRBJ1-2; D: TRBD1; V: TRBV6-6; size: NA; DNA: TGTGCCAGCAGTACCACAGGGGCTGATGGCTACACCTTC; CDR3: CASSTTGADGYTF
J: TRBJ1-5; D: TRBD1; V: TRBV27; size: NA; DNA: TGTGCCAGCAGTTTGATCGGACAGGGGAATCAGCCCCAGCATTTT; CDR3: CASSLIGQGNQPQHF
J: TRBJ2-1; D: NA; V: TRBV12-3/TRBV12-4; size: once; DNA: TGTGCCAGCAGCATAGCGGCGGCTTACAATGAGCAGTTCTTC; CDR3: CASSIAAAYNEQFF
J: TRBJ2-7; D: NA; V: TRBV5-1; size: NA; DNA: TGCGCCAGCAGATGGGACTTTTCCTACGAGCAGTACTTC; CDR3: CASRWDFSYEQYF
J: TRBJ1-2; D: NA; V: TRBV7-8; size: NA; DNA: TGTGCCAGGAGCTTATCCCCCTCCTCTCACAGGGTTCTCTATGGCTACACCTTC; CDR3: CARSLSPSSHRVLYGYTF
J: TRBJ1-5; D: NA; V: TRBV3-1; size: NA; DNA: TGTGCCAGCAGCCAAGATCGGACCGTCCGGCCCCAGCATTTT; CDR3: CASSQDRTVRPQHF
J: TRBJ1-6; D: NA; V: TRBV2; size: NA; DNA: TGTGCCAGCAGGGAAGGGTCCCATTATAATTCACCCCTCCACTTT; CDR3: CASREGSHYNSPLHF
J: TRBJ2-3; D: NA; V: TRBV2; size: NA; DNA: TGTGCCAGCAGTGAAACGTCGGAGGATACGCAGTATTTT; CDR3: CASSETSEDTQYF
J: TRBJ2-7; D: TRBD1; V: TRBV28; size: NA; DNA: TGTGCCAGCAGACCCAACCTAGACAGGGGTGGCGACGAGCAGTACTTC; CDR3: CASRPNLDRGGDEQYF
J: TRBJ2-1; D: TRBD1; V: TRBV6-5; size: NA; DNA: TGTGCCAGCAGACAGGGGGCCTCAAATGAGCAGTTCTTC; CDR3: CASRQGASNEQFF
J: TRBJ2-2; D: TRBD2; V: TRBV7-2; size: NA; DNA: TGTGCCAGCAGCTACGGGGCTAGCGGGGTTTCCGGGGAGCTGTTTTTT; CDR3: CASSYGASGVSGELFF
J: TRBJ1-5; D: NA; V: TRBV20-1; size: few; DNA: TGCAGTGGCACTCCCACAGGGAGGAATCAGCCCCAGCATTTT; CDR3: CSGTPTGRNQPQHF
J: TRBJ2-1; D: NA; V: TRBV5-1; size: NA; DNA: TGCGCCAGCAGCCTTGACAGGTCGAGCTCCTACAATGAGCAGTTCTTC; CDR3: CASSLDRSSSYNEQFF
J: TRBJ2-7; D: NA; V: TRBV29-1; size: NA; DNA: TGCAGCGTTGAATGCCACCCAAAAACCTACGAGCAGTACTTC; CDR3: CSVECHPKTYEQYF
J: TRBJ2-7; D: TRBD2; V: TRBV5-1; size: NA; DNA: TGCGCCAGCAGCGCCTCCGGACTAGCCTACGAGCAGTACTTC; CDR3: CASSASGLAYEQYF
J: TRBJ2-1; D: NA; V: TRBV29-1; size: NA; DNA: TGCAGCGTTGAGGTCCTCGGGGAGTTCTTC; CDR3: CSVEVLGEFF
J: TRBJ2-1; D: TRBD2; V: TRBV2; size: NA; DNA: TGTGCCAGCAGTGTTGCTAGCGGGGGACGCGACTCCTACAATGAGCAGTTCTTC; CDR3: CASSVASGGRDSYNEQFF
J: TRBJ2-5; D: TRBD2; V: TRBV12-3/TRBV12-4; size: NA; DNA: TGTGCCAGCAGTTTAAGACTAGCGGGAGGACACCAAGAGACCCAGTACTTC; CDR3: CASSLRLAGGHQETQYF
J: TRBJ2-7; D: NA; V: TRBV7-2; size: NA; DNA: TGTGCCAGCAGCTTACGGGTAGCGGCACCCTACAATGAGCAGTACTTC; CDR3: CASSLRVAAPYNEQYF
J: TRBJ2-1; D: NA; V: TRBV7-7; size: NA; DNA: TGTGCTAGCAGCCGATCCCTTGGGGGAGGCGCAGCCTACAATGAGCAGTTCTTC; CDR3: CASSRSLGGGAAYNEQFF
J: TRBJ2-7; D: NA; V: TRBV21-1; size: NA; DNA: TGTGCCACGCAAGGGGGAGGCTGCGAGCAGTACTTC; CDR3: CATQGGGCEQYF
J: TRBJ2-4; D: NA; V: TRBV4-1; size: NA; DNA: TGCGCCAGCAGCCAAGATCATCAGCGTAGGCAACTAGCCAAAAACATTCAGTACTTC; CDR3: CASSQDHQRRQLAKNIQYF
J: TRBJ2-3; D: NA; V: TRBV6-5; size: NA; DNA: TGTGCCAGCAGTTATCAGGGGAAGCTCACAGATACGCAGTATTTT; CDR3: CASSYQGKLTDTQYF
J: TRBJ1-2; D: NA; V: TRBV4-1; size: NA; DNA: TGCGCCAGCAGCCAAAGTCGGGGGGTGAACTATGGCTACACCTTC; CDR3: CASSQSRGVNYGYTF
J: TRBJ1-5; D: NA; V: TRBV20-1; size: NA; DNA: TGCAGTGCTAGTTTGGGGAATCAGCCCCAGCATTTT; CDR3: CSASLGNQPQHF
J: TRBJ2-6; D: NA; V: TRBV6-6; size: few; DNA: TGTGCCAGCAGTTATAGAGGGTTTGGGGCCAACGTCCTGACTTTC; CDR3: CASSYRGFGANVLTF
J: TRBJ2-7; D: NA; V: TRBV10-3; size: NA; DNA: TGTGCCATCAGGGACACAGGAGTCTACGAGCAGTACTTC; CDR3: CAIRDTGVYEQYF
J: TRBJ1-2; D: NA; V: TRBV15; size: many; DNA: TGTGCCACCAGCAGACCTAACCCGACAGCGTCCTATGGCTACACCTTC; CDR3: CATSRPNPTASYGYTF